This T cell receptor beta chain is from a study of OX40 agonist ivuxolimab in advanced cancers. A note on this clone: Its antigen is unknown.

Autoimmune disease history or systemic immunosuppression was exclusionary. Sequenced by immunoSEQ multiplex PCR; TCRdb stores in-frame clones only, minus some. The table records about 79,000 clones, less than 95% of them present only once. Germline loops: CDR1 SGHTA, CDR2 FQGNSA. Trimming removed 5 bases from V and 4 bases from J, with 17 bases in between. The CDR3 runs to 15 residues. Broader study findings: Normalized expansion of T-cell clones was also low for some nonresponders. The study found that CD8+ T cells averaged more expanded clones than CD4+.

This rearrangement joins TRBV7-2 to TRBJ2-5; D may match TRBD1 or TRBD2 (6 bases each). The specimen was CD4+ or CD8+ T cells sorted from blood, collected in a trial of the OX40 agonist ivuxolimab. The receptor comes from an adult with an advanced solid tumor such as melanoma, head and neck, liver or kidney cancer. CDR3 sequence (DNA): TGTGCCAGCAGCGATAGGGACTGGGGGGCAGAGACCCAGTACTTC. The encoded protein is CASSDRDWGAETQYF.